A single sample gave rise to the 5 T cell receptor beta chains below, sequenced in a study of blood T cell repertoires in COVID-19. The assay was immunoSEQ multiplex PCR, and TCRdb's table has in-frame clones only and misses some. In the table there are about 270,000 clones, 85% to 95% of which are singletons. The sequenced sample was PBMCs or T cells enriched from blood (not recorded which). These receptors all stem from a man aged 40-49 years who had been exposed to COVID-19.

This rearrangement joins TRBV7-9 to TRBJ2-7, with D possibly matching TRBD1 (6 bases). CDR3 length: 17 amino acids. Trimming cost V 2 bases and J 2 bases, with 19 bases left between them. The germline V gene has CDR1 SEHNR and CDR2 FQNEAQ (reference sequence). CDR3 protein: CASSLIGGRGAPYEQYF. CDR3 DNA sequence: TGTGCCAGCAGCTTAATCGGCGGCAGGGGAGCCCCCTACGAGCAGTACTTC.

The rearrangement links TRBV29-1 to TRBJ2-7; TRBD2 matches 8 bases. CDR1 and CDR2 from the germline V gene are SQVTM and ANQGSEA. The CDR3 sequence is 12 residues long. V gave up 8 bases and J gave up 0 bases; unmatched junction bases: 3. The DNA for the CDR3 is TGCAGCATAGCGGGGCCCTCCTACGAGCAGTACTTC. Translating it yields CSIAGPSYEQYF.

This clone came up once. The rearrangement links TRBV10-1 to TRBJ2-3; the D gene is possibly TRBD1 (6 bases). The CDR3 is 15 residues long. The germline CDR1 and CDR2 sequences are WNHNN and SYGVQD (reference sequence). The V and J ends lost 7 bases and 2 bases respectively, with 16 bases between them. The CDR3 loop reads CASKGVGFTTDTQYF. CDR3 coding DNA: TGCGCCAGCAAGGGGGTAGGGTTTACCACAGATACGCAGTATTTT.

This chain links TRBV7-9 with TRBJ1-2; no clear D. Germline V lookup: CDR1 SEHNR, CDR2 FQNEAQ (reference sequence). The CDR3 spans 12 residues. V was pared by 5 bases and J by 5 bases, with 9 bases between. CDR3 DNA: TGTGCCAGCAGCGTACAGCCGTATGGCTACACCTTC. This codes for CASSVQPYGYTF. Filled out from reference TRBV7-9 and TRBJ1-2, the complete variable domain reads DTGVSQNPRHKITKRGQNVTFRCDPISEHNRLYWYRQTLGQGPEFLTYFQNEAQLEKSRLLSDRFSAERPKGSFSTLEIQRTEQGDSAMYLCASSVQPYGYTFGSGTRLTVV.

The chain joins TRBV27 to TRBJ2-3; 11 bases match TRBD2. Germline CDR1 and CDR2: MNHEY and SMNVEV (reference sequence). V shed 7 bases and J 2 bases; nucleotides not matched to a gene: 8. The CDR3 consists of 16 residues. CDR3 DNA: TGTGCCAGCACCCCCGGGACTAGCGGATACACAGATACGCAGTATTTT. It translates to CASTPGTSGYTDTQYF.